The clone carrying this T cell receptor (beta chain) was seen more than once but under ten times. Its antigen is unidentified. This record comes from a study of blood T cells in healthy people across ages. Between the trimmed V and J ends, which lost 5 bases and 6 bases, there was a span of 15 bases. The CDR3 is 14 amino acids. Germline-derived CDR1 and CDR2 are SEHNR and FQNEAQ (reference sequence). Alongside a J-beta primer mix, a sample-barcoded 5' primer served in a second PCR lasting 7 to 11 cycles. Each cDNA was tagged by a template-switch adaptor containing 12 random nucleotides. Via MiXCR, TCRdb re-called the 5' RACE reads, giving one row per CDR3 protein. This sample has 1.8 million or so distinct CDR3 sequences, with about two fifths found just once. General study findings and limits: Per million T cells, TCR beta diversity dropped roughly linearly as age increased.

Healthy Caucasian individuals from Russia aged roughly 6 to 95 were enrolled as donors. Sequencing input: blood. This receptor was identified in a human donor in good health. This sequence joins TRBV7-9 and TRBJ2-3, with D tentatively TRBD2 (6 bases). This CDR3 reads CASSTGTPRDTQYF. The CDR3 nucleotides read TGTGCCAGCAGCACTGGGACTCCTCGGGATACGCAGTATTTT.